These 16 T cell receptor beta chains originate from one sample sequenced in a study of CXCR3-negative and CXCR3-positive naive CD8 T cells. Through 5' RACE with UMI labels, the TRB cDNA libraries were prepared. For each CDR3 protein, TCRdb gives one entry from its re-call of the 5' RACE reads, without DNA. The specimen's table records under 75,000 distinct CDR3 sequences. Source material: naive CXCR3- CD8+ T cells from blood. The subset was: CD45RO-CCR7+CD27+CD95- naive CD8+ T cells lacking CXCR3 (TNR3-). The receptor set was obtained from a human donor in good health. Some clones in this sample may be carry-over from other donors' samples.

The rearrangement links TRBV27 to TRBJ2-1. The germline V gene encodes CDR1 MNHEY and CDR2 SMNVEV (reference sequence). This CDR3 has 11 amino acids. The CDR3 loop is CASSLMNEQFF.

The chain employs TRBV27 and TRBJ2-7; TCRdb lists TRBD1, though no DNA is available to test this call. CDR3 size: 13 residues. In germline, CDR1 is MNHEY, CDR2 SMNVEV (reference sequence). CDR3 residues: CASSLSTGFEQYF.

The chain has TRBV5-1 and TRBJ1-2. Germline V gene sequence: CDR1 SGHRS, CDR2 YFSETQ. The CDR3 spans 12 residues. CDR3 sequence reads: CASSPEEPGYTF. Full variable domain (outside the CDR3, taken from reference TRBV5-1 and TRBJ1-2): KAGVTQTPRYLIKTRGQQVTLSCSPISGHRSVSWYQQTPGQGLQFLFEYFSETQRNKGNFPGRFSGRQFSNSRSEMNVSTLELGDSALYLCASSPEEPGYTFGSGTRLTVV.

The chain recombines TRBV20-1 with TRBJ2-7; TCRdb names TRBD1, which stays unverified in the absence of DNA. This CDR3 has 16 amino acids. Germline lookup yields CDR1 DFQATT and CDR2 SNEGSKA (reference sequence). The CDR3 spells CSARDLVDGGDHEQYF.

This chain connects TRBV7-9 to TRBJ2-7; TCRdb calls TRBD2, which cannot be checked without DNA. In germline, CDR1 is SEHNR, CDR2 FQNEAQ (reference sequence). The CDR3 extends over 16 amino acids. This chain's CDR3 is CASSPLLGGGSYEQYF.

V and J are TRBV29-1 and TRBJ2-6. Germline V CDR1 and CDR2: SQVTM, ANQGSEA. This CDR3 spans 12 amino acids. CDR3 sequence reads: CSVNSGANVLTF.

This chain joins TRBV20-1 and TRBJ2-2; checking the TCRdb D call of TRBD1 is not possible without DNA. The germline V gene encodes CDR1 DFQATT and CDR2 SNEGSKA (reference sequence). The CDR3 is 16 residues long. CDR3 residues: CSARHWTASLPGELFF.

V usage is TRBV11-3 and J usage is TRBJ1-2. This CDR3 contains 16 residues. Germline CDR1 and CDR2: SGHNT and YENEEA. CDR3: CASSSSGRGAFYEQYF.

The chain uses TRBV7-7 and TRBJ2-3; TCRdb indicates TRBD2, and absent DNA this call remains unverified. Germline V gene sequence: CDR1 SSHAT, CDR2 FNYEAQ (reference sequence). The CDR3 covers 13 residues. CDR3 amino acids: CASSSLGSDTQYF. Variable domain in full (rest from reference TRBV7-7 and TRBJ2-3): GAGVSQSPRYKVTKRGQDVTLRCDPISSHATLYWYQQALGQGPEFLTYFNYEAQPDKSGLPSDRFSAERPEGSISTLTIQRTEQRDSAMYRCASSSLGSDTQYFGPGTRLTVL.

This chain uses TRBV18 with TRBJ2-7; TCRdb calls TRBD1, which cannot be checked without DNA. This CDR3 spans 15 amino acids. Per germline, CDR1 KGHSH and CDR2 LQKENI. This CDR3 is CASSPGTRGSYEQYF.

CDR3 amino acids: CASRAVYRIYNEQFF. The chain recombines TRBV5-1 with TRBJ2-1. The CDR3 loop spans 15 amino acids. Germline CDR1 and CDR2: SGHRS and YFSETQ.

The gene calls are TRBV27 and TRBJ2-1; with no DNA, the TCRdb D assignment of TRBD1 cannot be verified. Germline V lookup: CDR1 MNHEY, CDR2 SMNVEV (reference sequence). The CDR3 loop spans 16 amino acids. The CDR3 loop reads CASSLAGGSSYNEQFF.

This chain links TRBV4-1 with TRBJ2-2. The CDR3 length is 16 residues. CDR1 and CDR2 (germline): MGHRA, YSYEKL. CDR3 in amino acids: CASSQGLAANTGELFF.

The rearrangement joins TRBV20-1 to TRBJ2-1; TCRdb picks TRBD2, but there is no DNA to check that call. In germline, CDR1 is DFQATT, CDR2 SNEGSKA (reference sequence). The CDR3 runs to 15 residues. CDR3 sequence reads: CSARLGEADYNEQFF.

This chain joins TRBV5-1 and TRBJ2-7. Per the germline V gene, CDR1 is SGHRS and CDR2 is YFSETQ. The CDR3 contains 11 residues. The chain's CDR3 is CASSLYYEQYF.

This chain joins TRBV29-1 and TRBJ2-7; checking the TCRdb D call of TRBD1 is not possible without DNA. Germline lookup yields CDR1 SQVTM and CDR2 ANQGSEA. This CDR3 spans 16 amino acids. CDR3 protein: CSVELLLGGGIYEQYF.